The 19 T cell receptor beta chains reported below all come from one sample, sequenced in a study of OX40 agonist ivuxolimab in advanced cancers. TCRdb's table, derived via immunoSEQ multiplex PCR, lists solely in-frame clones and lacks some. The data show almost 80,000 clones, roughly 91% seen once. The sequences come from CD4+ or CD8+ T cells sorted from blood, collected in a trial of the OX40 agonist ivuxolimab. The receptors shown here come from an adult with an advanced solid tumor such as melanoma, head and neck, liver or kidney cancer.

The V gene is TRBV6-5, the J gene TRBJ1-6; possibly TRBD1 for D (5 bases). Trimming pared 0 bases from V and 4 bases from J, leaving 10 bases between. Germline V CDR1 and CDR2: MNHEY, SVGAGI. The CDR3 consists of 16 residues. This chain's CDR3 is CASSYSGGVYNSPLHF. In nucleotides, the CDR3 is TGTGCCAGCAGTTACTCCGGGGGAGTGTATAATTCACCCCTCCACTTT.

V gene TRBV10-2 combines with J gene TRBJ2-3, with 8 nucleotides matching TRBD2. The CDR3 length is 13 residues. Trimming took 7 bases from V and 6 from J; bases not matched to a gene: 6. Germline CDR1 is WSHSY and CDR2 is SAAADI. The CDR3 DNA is TGCGCCAGCAAACAAGCGGGAGAGGATACGCAGTATTTT. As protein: CASKQAGEDTQYF.

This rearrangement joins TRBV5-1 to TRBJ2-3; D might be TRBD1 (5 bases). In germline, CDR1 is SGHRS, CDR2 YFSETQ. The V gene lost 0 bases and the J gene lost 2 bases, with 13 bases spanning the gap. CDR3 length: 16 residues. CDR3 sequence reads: CASSLGAGWVTDTQYF. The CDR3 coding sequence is TGCGCCAGCAGCTTGGGGGCAGGGTGGGTCACAGATACGCAGTATTTT.

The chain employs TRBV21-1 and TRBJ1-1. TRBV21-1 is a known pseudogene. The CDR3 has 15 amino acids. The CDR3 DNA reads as TGTGCCAGCAGCAAGTTTCGTGGGATGAACACTGAAGCTTTCTTT. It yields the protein CASSKFRGMNTEAFF.

CDR3 in DNA: TGTGCCAGCAGAGGACTAGCGACGAACACCGGGGAGCTGTTTTTT. It specifies CASRGLATNTGELFF. The V gene is TRBV2, the J gene TRBJ2-2; 9 bases agree with TRBD2. The CDR3 runs to 15 residues. Germline lookup yields CDR1 SNHLY and CDR2 FYNNEI. Losses at the gene ends were 6 bases for V and 0 bases for J; bases not matched to a gene: 2.

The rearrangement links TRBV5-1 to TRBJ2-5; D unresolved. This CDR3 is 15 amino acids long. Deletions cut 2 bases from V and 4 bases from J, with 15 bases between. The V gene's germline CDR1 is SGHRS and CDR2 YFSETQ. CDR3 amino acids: CASSLGSAMRETQYF. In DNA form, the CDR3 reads TGCGCCAGCAGCTTAGGTTCTGCGATGCGAGAGACCCAGTACTTC.

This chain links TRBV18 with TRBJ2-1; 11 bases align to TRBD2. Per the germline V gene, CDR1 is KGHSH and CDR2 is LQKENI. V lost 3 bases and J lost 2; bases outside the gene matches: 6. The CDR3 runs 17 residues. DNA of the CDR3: TGTGCCAGCTCACCTAGCCTAGCGGGGGGAGCCTACAATGAGCAGTTCTTC. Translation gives CASSPSLAGGAYNEQFF.

This CDR3 reads CASSLASAAEAFF. Written as DNA, the CDR3 is TGCGCCAGCAGCTTGGCCTCGGCAGCTGAAGCTTTCTTT. V and J are TRBV5-1 and TRBJ1-1; D unresolved. CDR1 is SGHRS and CDR2 is YFSETQ in the germline V gene. CDR3 length equals 13 residues. The germline V and J ends were trimmed by 0 bases and 6 bases, with 9 bases remaining between them.

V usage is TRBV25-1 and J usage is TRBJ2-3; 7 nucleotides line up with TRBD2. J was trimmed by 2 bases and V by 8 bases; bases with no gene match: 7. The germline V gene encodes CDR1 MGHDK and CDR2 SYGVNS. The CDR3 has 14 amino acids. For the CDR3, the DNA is TGTGCCAGCTGGTTGGGAGGGCCCACAGATACGCAGTATTTT. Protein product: CASWLGGPTDTQYF. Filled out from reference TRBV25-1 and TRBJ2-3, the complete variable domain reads EADIYQTPRYLVIGTGKKITLECSQTMGHDKMYWYQQDPGMELHLIHYSYGVNSTEKGDLSSESTVSRIRTEHFPLTLESARPSHTSQYLCASWLGGPTDTQYFGPGTRLTVL.

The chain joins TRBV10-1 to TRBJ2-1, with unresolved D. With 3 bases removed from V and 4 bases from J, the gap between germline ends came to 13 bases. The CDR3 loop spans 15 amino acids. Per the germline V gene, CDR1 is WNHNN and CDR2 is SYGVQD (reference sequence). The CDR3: CASSELGMGYNEQFF. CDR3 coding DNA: TGCGCCAGCAGTGAACTGGGTATGGGGTACAATGAGCAGTTCTTC.

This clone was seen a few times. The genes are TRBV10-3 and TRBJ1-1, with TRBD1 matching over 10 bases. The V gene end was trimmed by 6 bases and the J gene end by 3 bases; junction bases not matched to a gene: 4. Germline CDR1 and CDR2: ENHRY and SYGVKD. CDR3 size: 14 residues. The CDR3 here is CAIRTGGSYTEAFF. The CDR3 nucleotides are TGTGCCATCAGGACAGGGGGCTCGTACACTGAAGCTTTCTTT.

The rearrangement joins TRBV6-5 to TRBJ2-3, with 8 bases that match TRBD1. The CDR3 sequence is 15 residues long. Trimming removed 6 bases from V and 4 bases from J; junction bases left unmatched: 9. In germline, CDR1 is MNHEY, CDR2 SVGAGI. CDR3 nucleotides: TGTGCCAGCAGCGAGGCGGGACAGGTACCAGATACGCAGTATTTT. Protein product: CASSEAGQVPDTQYF.

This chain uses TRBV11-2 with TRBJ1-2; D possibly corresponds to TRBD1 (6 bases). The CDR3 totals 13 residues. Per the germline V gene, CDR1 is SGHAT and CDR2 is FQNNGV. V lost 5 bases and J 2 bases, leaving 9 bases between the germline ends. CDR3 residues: CASSPQGNYGYTF. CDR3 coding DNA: TGTGCCAGCAGCCCACAGGGAAACTATGGCTACACCTTC.

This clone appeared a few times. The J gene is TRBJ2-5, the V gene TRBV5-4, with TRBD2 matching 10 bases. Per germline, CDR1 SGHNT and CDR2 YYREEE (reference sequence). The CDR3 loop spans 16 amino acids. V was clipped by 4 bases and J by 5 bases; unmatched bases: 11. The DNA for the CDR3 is TGTGCCAGCAGCAGCGCTAGCGGGAGAAGCTGGGAGACCCAGTACTTC. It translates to CASSSASGRSWETQYF. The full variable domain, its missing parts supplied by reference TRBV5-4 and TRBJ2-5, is ETGVTQSPTHLIKTRGQQVTLRCSSQSGHNTVSWYQQALGQGPQFIFQYYREEENGRGNFPPRFSGLQFPNYSSELNVNALELDDSALYLCASSSASGRSWETQYFGPGTRLLVL.

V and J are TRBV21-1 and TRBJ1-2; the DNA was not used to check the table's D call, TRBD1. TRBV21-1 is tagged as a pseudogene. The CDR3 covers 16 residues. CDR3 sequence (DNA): TGTGCCAGCAGCAAATCCCCGGGACAGGGGGTTAGTGGCTACACCTTC. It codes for CASSKSPGQGVSGYTF.

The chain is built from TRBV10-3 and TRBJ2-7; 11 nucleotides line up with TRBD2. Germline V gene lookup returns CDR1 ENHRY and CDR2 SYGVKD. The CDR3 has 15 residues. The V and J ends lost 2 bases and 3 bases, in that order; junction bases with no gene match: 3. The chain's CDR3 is CAISEAGTSGYEQYF. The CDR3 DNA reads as TGTGCCATCAGTGAGGCCGGGACTAGCGGCTACGAGCAGTACTTC.

The CDR3 loop reads CASVRVGVYNEQFF. CDR3 bases: TGTGCCAGCGTCCGGGTTGGGGTCTACAATGAGCAGTTCTTC. V is TRBV28 and J is TRBJ2-1; D remains ambiguous. There are 14 residues in the CDR3. V shed 8 bases and J shed 3 bases, with 14 bases lying between them. From germline, CDR1 is MDHEN and CDR2 SYDVKM.

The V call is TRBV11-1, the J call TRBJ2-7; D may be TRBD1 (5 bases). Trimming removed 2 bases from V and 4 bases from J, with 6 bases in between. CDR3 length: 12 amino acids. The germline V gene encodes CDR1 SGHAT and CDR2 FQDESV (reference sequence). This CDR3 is CASSLRQYEQYF. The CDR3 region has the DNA TGTGCCAGCAGCTTAAGACAGTACGAGCAGTACTTC. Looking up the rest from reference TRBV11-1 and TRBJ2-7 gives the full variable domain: EAEVAQSPRYKITEKSQAVAFWCDPISGHATLYWYRQILGQGPELLVQFQDESVVDDSQLPKDRFSAERLKGVDSTLKIQPAELGDSAMYLCASSLRQYEQYFGPGTRLTVT.

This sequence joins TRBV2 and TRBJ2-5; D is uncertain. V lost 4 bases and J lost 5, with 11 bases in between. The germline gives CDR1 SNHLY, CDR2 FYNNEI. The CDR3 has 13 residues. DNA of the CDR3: TGTGCCAGCAGTGGTGCCACTTGGGAGACCCAGTACTTC. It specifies CASSGATWETQYF.